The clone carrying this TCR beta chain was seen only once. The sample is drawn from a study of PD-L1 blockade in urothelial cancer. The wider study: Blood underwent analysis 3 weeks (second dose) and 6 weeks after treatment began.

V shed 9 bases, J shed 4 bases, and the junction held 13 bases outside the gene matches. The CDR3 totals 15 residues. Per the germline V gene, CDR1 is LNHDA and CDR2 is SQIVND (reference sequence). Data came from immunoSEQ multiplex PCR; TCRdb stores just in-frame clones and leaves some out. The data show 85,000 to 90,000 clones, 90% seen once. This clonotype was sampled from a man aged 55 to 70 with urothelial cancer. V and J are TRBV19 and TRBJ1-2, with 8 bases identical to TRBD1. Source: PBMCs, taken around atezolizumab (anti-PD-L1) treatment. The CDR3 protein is CASEPTGQAFYGYTF. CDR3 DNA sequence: TGTGCCAGCGAGCCAACGGGACAGGCCTTCTATGGCTACACCTTC. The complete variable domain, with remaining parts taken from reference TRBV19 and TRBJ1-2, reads DGGITQSPKYLFRKEGQNVTLSCEQNLNHDAMYWYRQDPGQGLRLIYYSQIVNDFQKGDIAEGYSVSREKKESFPLTVTSAQKNPTAFYLCASEPTGQAFYGYTFGSGTRLTVV.